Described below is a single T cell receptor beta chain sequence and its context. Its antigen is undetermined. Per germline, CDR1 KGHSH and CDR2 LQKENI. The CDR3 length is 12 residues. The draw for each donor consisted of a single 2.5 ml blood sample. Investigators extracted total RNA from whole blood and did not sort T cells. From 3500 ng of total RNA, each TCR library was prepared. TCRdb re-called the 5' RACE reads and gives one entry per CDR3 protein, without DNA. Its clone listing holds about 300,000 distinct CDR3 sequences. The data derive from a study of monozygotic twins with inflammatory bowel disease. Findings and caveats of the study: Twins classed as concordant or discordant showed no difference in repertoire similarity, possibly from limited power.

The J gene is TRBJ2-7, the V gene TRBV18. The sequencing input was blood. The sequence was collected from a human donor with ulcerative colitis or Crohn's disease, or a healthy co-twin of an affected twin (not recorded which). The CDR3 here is CASSPGNYEQYF. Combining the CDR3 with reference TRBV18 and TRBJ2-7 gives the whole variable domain NAGVMQNPRHLVRRRGQEARLRCSPMKGHSHVYWYRQLPEEGLKFMVYLQKENIIDESGMPKERFSAEFPKEGPSILRIQQVVRGDSAAYFCASSPGNYEQYFGPGTRLTVT.